This T cell receptor (beta chain) derives from a study of T cells in tuberculosis listed by TCRdb under 2018. Context from the whole study: In the study, CD1B tetramers and high-throughput TCR immunosequencing were combined to characterize T cells specific for the mycobacterial lipid antigen glucose monomycolate (GMM). With 9 to 11 people per group, a South African clinical cohort compared IGRA-negative adolescents, IGRA-positive adolescents with latent tuberculosis, and adults with active tuberculosis. Study-wide conclusions, independent of this receptor: Clinical samples were selected based on which cryopreserved specimens were available, and the active tuberculosis cases were adults whereas the controls were adolescents. Smaller mean NN-distances to GMM-specific TCRs were observed in active tuberculosis TCR-alpha repertoires than in IGRA-negative controls, suggesting clonal expansion of GMM-specific TCRs. A classifier using the diverse GMM-specific repertoire reached around 85% accuracy (AUROC around 0.9), compared with approximately 70% accuracy using GEM motif frequencies. Shorter CDR3-alpha lengths in active tuberculosis patients partly drove the smaller NN-distances, and the TCR-beta difference was not statistically significant.

As to this clone: What antigen it recognizes has not been identified. No per-base quality is available; no much larger clone lies one base away.

At study entry, a tuberculin skin test and the QuantiFERON-TB GOLD In-Tube IGRA were used to screen adolescents for latent tuberculosis infection. Immunosequencing of unsorted cryopreserved PBMC covered, on average, about 99,000 T cells per clinical donor. Eleven high schools in the Worcester region of the Western Cape, South Africa, served as enrollment sites for adolescents aged 12 to 18 years. Roughly 10 M. tuberculosis-infected and roughly 10 uninfected adolescents were selected with matching for age and sex. PBMC from adolescents were isolated by density centrifugation from freshly drawn heparinized blood and were then cryopreserved. CDR1 GTSNPN and CDR2 SVGIG are derived from the germline V gene (reference sequence). V and J are truncated by 2 bases and 2 bases respectively, leaving an intervening sequence of 12 bases. The CDR3 covers 14 residues, taking in both the cysteine and the phenylalanine. Solely the CDR3 DNA is kept, with 42 bases framed from the first base.

The immunoSEQ multiplex PCR assay was used to generate TCR libraries, with TCR-beta and/or TCR-alpha/delta assays applied to each sample. Amplified TCR libraries were sequenced on the Illumina high-throughput platform. The paper's data handling went like this. Clustering and dimensionality reduction were performed using pairwise TCRdist distances among GMM-specific receptors from ex vivo sorted or in vitro expanded T cells. Each clinical repertoire was assigned a mean NN-distance score, defined as the average TCRdist to the nearest 10% of tetramer-positive reference sequences. GEM TCR motif frequency was computed as the fraction of unique TCRs matching known GEM sequences by V/J usage and CDR3 length. Linear discriminant analysis with leave-one-out cross-validation, implemented in scikit-learn, was used to classify active tuberculosis. Held by TCRdb, this immuneACCESS table contains in-frame sequences only and omits some clones. Under half of the omission traces to an unresolved V gene where checked; the cause of the rest is unknown. V, J and clone size reflect that table, while D and trimming were determined from the DNA. This sample lists 20,000 to 25,000 clones; approximately 92% were detected once. Roughly a sixth of the sample lies in the top ten.

Material: PBMCs. Here the chain combines TRBV30 and TRBJ1-2, with TRBD1 as a weak D call on 6 bases. The TCR was taken from a donor between 10 and 35 years old with latent tuberculosis or without tuberculosis infection. Some clones in this sample may be carry-over from other donors' samples. The CDR3 corresponds to CAWSTGQQNYGYTF. The nucleotide sequence is TGTGCCTGGAGTACGGGACAACAAAACTATGGCTACACCTTC.